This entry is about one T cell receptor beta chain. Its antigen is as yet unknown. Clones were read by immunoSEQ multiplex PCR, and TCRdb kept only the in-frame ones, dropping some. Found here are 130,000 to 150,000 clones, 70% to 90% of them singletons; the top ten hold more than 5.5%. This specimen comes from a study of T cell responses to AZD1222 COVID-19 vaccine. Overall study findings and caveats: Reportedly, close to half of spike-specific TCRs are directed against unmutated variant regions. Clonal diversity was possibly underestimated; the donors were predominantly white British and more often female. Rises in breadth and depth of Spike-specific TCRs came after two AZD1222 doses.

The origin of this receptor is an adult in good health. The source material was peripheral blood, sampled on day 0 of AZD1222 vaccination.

CDR3 coding DNA: TGTGCCATCGACAGGGAGGCGTTCTTC. Its protein is CAIDREAFF. The chain uses TRBV24-1 and TRBJ2-1, with D perhaps TRBD1 (7 bases). V was trimmed by 11 bases and J by 15 bases, leaving 13 bases between them. The CDR3 consists of 9 residues. CDR1 is KGHDR, CDR2 SFDVKD, per germline.